The 30 T cell receptor beta chains below all came from one sample that was sequenced in a study of post-analysis software for immune sequencing data. Unique molecular identifiers were carried by the TCR beta cDNA libraries. From the PCR reads, TCRdb called clonotypes with MiXCR, one entry per CDR3 protein. The sample lists fewer than 900,000 distinct CDR3 sequences, roughly 50% occurring once. Whole-study findings and limits: Included in a set of about 5 TRBV segments more frequent in patients than controls were TRBV5-6, TRBV5-1 and TRBV20-1.

No antigens are known for them. The sequenced sample was blood. The source is a girl aged 5 to 17 with multiple sclerosis.

J is TRBJ2-1 and V is TRBV15; D not certain. This CDR3 has 13 residues. V dropped 0 bases and J dropped 10 bases, with 10 bases sitting between them. Germline assignment: CDR1 LNHNV and CDR2 YYDKDF (reference sequence). The CDR3: CATSRELPAEQFF. CDR3 bases: TGTGCCACCAGCAGAGAGCTCCCCGCGGAGCAGTTCTTC.

The V gene is TRBV6-1, the J gene TRBJ1-1; D may be TRBD1 (6 bases). Germline CDR1 MNHNS, CDR2 SASEGT. This CDR3 comprises 14 residues. The V gene lost 4 bases and the J gene lost 10 bases, with 19 bases spanning the gap. CDR3 DNA sequence: TGTGCCAGCAGTGCCCAGGGACCGACCAGGGGAGCTTTCTTT. Translation gives CASSAQGPTRGAFF.

V and J are TRBV5-4 and TRBJ2-7; TRBD2 agrees at 11 bases. Per germline, CDR1 SGHNT and CDR2 YYREEE (reference sequence). With 2 bases clipped from V and 2 bases from J, the junction kept 9 bases outside the gene matches. This CDR3 comprises 17 residues. CDR3 bases: TGTGCCAGCAGCTTCGTCTCCGGGACTAGCGGAGCCTACGAGCAGTACTTC. It specifies CASSFVSGTSGAYEQYF. The complete variable domain, with remaining parts taken from reference TRBV5-4 and TRBJ2-7, reads ETGVTQSPTHLIKTRGQQVTLRCSSQSGHNTVSWYQQALGQGPQFIFQYYREEENGRGNFPPRFSGLQFPNYSSELNVNALELDDSALYLCASSFVSGTSGAYEQYFGPGTRLTVT.

This clonotype was detected a few times. The chain links TRBV20-1 to TRBJ1-5; 7 nucleotides agree with TRBD1. After removal of 3 bases from V and 2 bases from J, the junction contained 4 bases not matched to a gene. The germline gives CDR1 DFQATT, CDR2 SNEGSKA (reference sequence). CDR3 length: 14 amino acids. The CDR3 sequence is CSASETGGNQPQHF. CDR3 nucleotide sequence: TGCAGTGCTAGCGAAACAGGGGGCAATCAGCCCCAGCATTTT.

This clonotype was seen only a few times. The CDR3 sequence: CASRPGLAAYEQYF. DNA for the CDR3: TGTGCCAGCAGACCTGGACTAGCAGCGTACGAGCAGTACTTC. V gene TRBV5-4 combines with J gene TRBJ2-7, with 8 bases identical to TRBD2. The V gene end was trimmed by 5 bases and the J gene end by 4 bases; junction bases not matched to a gene: 8. This CDR3 region has 14 residues. Germline CDR1 is SGHNT and CDR2 is YYREEE (reference sequence). Filled out from reference TRBV5-4 and TRBJ2-7, the complete variable domain reads ETGVTQSPTHLIKTRGQQVTLRCSSQSGHNTVSWYQQALGQGPQFIFQYYREEENGRGNFPPRFSGLQFPNYSSELNVNALELDDSALYLCASRPGLAAYEQYFGPGTRLTVT.

In this sample, this clonotype turned up a few times. The chain recombines TRBV20-1 with TRBJ2-5, with TRBD2 identical over 9 bases. Germline V gene data show CDR1 as DFQATT and CDR2 as SNEGSKA (reference sequence). CDR3 length: 18 amino acids. The J segment lost 2 bases and the V segment lost 6 bases, leaving 19 bases of the junction unmatched. CDR3 DNA: TGCAGTGCCCCGAAGCTTACGACTAGCGGAGGGGGTCAAGAGACCCAGTACTTC. Translation: CSAPKLTTSGGGQETQYF.

This clonotype was picked up a small number of times. The rearrangement links TRBV5-6 to TRBJ2-1; unclear D gene. Deletions cut 0 bases from V and 0 bases from J, with 7 bases between. The CDR3 is made up of 15 amino acids. The germline CDR1 and CDR2 sequences are SGHDT and YYEEEE. The CDR3 region has the DNA TGTGCCAGCAGCTTGGACTACCGCTCCTACAATGAGCAGTTCTTC. Translated, it gives CASSLDYRSYNEQFF.

The J gene is TRBJ2-7, the V gene TRBV30; 11 nucleotides line up with TRBD2. With V trimmed by 3 bases and J by 4 bases, 5 bases remained unmatched. Looked up from germline, CDR1 is GTSNPN and CDR2 is SVGIG (reference sequence). The CDR3 is 14 amino acids. The CDR3 is CAWSALAGAYEQYF. The CDR3 DNA is TGTGCCTGGAGCGCACTAGCGGGAGCGTACGAGCAGTACTTC.

The chain carries TRBV5-5 and TRBJ1-2; the D is unclear. Trimming removed 0 bases at V and 5 bases at J, with 14 bases between. CDR3 size: 15 residues. Germline V gives CDR1 SGHKS, CDR2 YYEKEE (reference sequence). CDR3 sequence (DNA): TGTGCCAGCAGCTTGGGTACGGCAGTTAATTATGGCTACACCTTC. Translating it yields CASSLGTAVNYGYTF.

A few counts support this clonotype. The CDR3 DNA sequence: TGTGCTAGTGGTTTGGTAGTAGGTCGCGAGCAGTACTTC. Amino acids: CASGLVVGREQYF. The chain is built from TRBV12-5 and TRBJ2-7, with D hard to call. CDR3 size: 13 residues. Trimming stripped 0 bases from V and 6 bases from J, with 9 bases between. The germline V gene has CDR1 LGHNT and CDR2 FRNRAP.

CDR3 loop: CASSFLEGEKLFF. CDR3 DNA sequence: TGCGCCAGCAGCTTTTTGGAGGGTGAAAAACTGTTTTTT. The V gene is TRBV5-1, the J gene TRBJ1-4; D is undetermined. Germline V gives CDR1 SGHRS, CDR2 YFSETQ. V shed 2 bases and J shed 7 bases, with 9 bases lying between them. The CDR3 totals 13 residues.

The chain combines TRBV28 with TRBJ1-5, with D possibly being TRBD1 (6 bases). The CDR3 is 18 residues long. V was clipped by 6 bases and J by 0 bases, with 21 bases between them. Germline-derived CDR1 and CDR2 are MDHEN and SYDVKM. CDR3 amino acids: CASSLTGWGRNSNQPQHF. The CDR3 nucleotides read TGTGCCAGCAGCCTAACAGGGTGGGGTCGTAATAGCAATCAGCCCCAGCATTTT.

This clonotype was seen a few times. The gene calls are TRBV5-1 and TRBJ1-1; D remains ambiguous. The germline V and J ends were trimmed by 2 bases and 1 base, with 12 bases remaining between them. Germline lookup yields CDR1 SGHRS and CDR2 YFSETQ. The CDR3 has 15 residues. CDR3: CASSFPTSTNTEAFF. Here the CDR3 DNA reads TGCGCCAGCAGCTTCCCCACCTCCACGAACACTGAAGCTTTCTTT.

The chain is built from TRBV25-1 and TRBJ2-2, with D possibly being TRBD1 (5 bases). The CDR3 consists of 14 residues. Germline lookup yields CDR1 MGHDK and CDR2 SYGVNS. V lost 3 bases to trimming and J lost 3 bases, with 8 bases between them. CDR3 DNA: TGTGCCAGCAGTGATACAGGATACACCGGGGAGCTGTTTTTT. Its translation: CASSDTGYTGELFF.

The CDR3: CSVVGLAEQFF. Written as DNA, the CDR3 is TGCAGCGTTGTTGGGCTAGCTGAGCAGTTCTTC. This chain joins TRBV29-1 and TRBJ2-1; D is perhaps TRBD2 (5 bases). Germline V gene sequence: CDR1 SQVTM, CDR2 ANQGSEA. CDR3 length equals 11 residues. Trimming cost V 4 bases and J 9 bases, with 10 bases left between them.

This clonotype was counted a few times. The V call is TRBV12-3 or TRBV12-4, the J call TRBJ1-2, with D possibly matching TRBD1 (5 bases). This CDR3 contains 14 residues. V was cut by 5 bases and J by 4 bases, with 14 bases left in between. The chain's CDR3 is CASSPTGRSYGYTF. Written as DNA, the CDR3 is TGTGCCAGCAGTCCCACGGGACGCAGCTATGGCTACACCTTC.

The chain carries TRBV29-1 and TRBJ2-7, with D perhaps being TRBD1 or TRBD2 (5 bases each). The CDR3 runs to 15 residues. Trimming left V 3 bases short and J 3 bases short, with 18 bases between. CDR1 and CDR2 from the germline V gene are SQVTM and ANQGSEA. This CDR3 is CSVEDPRGGIYEQYF. The CDR3 DNA reads as TGCAGCGTTGAGGATCCGCGTGGGGGTATCTACGAGCAGTACTTC.

About this clonotype: The CDR3 does not end in the conserved phenylalanine or tryptophan, so this is likely a read error. This chain joins TRBV20-1 and TRBJ1-6, with D tentatively TRBD1 (5 bases). CDR1 is DFQATT and CDR2 is SNEGSKA in the germline V gene (reference sequence). The CDR3 contains 17 residues. Deletions cut 5 bases from V and 12 bases from J, with 29 bases between. CDR3 in DNA: TGCAGTGCTCTGAGCTTATTGGGGCCTATTCAAGGTCGACCCCTCCACTGT. It codes for CSALSLLGPIQGRPLHC.

The rearrangement joins TRBV7-9 to TRBJ2-7; 9 positions agree with TRBD2. Gene TRBJ2-5 matches the end of the DNA better, so the J call may be wrong. The germline V gene encodes CDR1 SEHNR and CDR2 FQNEAQ (reference sequence). The CDR3 is 17 amino acids. The CDR3 coding sequence is TGTGCCAGCAGCCCTCCCTTCCCTAGCGGGATCGCGGAGACCCAGTACTTC. It is translated as CASSPPFPSGIAETQYF.

Only a few counts were recorded for this clonotype. This chain connects TRBV7-2 to TRBJ1-5; D is unresolved. Trimming removed 2 bases at V and 2 bases at J, with 7 bases between. There are 14 residues in the CDR3. CDR1 and CDR2 from the germline V gene are SGHTA and FQGNSA. The CDR3 DNA reads TGTGCCAGCAGCTTAAGGTCCCGCAATCAGCCCCAGCATTTT. It translates to CASSLRSRNQPQHF.

The chain has TRBV7-9 and TRBJ1-2, with TRBD1 identical over 7 bases. CDR3 length: 15 amino acids. Trimming removed 5 bases from V and 5 bases from J; junction bases left unmatched: 11. Germline V lookup: CDR1 SEHNR, CDR2 FQNEAQ (reference sequence). CDR3 residues: CASSPGTGQQYGYTF. CDR3 nucleotide sequence: TGTGCCAGCAGCCCCGGTACGGGACAGCAATATGGCTACACCTTC.

This clonotype was found a few times. The rearrangement uses TRBV29-1 and TRBJ1-2; a weak D match, TRBD1 (6 bases). The CDR3 has 15 residues. Germline V gene sequence: CDR1 SQVTM, CDR2 ANQGSEA. Trimming pared 0 bases from V and 4 bases from J, leaving 15 bases between. The DNA for the CDR3 is TGCAGCGTTGAAGATGGGGGACACACTGCCTATGGCTACACCTTC. Amino acid sequence: CSVEDGGHTAYGYTF.

The gene calls are TRBV13 and TRBJ2-1, with 7 bases fitting TRBD2. The CDR3 is 15 amino acids. Losses at the gene ends were 5 bases for V and 1 base for J; bases not matched to a gene: 5. Germline-derived CDR1 and CDR2 are PRHDT and FYEKMQ (reference sequence). In nucleotides, the CDR3 is TGTGCCAGCAGCAAAGCGGGAACTTCCTACAATGAGCAGTTCTTC. It encodes CASSKAGTSYNEQFF.

This clonotype came up a few times. The chain recombines TRBV15 with TRBJ2-3, with D possibly being TRBD2 (6 bases). The CDR3 covers 15 residues. Germline lookup yields CDR1 LNHNV and CDR2 YYDKDF (reference sequence). V lost 5 bases and J 2 bases, leaving 14 bases between the germline ends. The CDR3 DNA reads TGTGCCACCAGCGCCCGACTAGGGAACACAGATACGCAGTATTTT. Protein sequence: CATSARLGNTDTQYF.

This clonotype occurred many times. The rearrangement joins TRBV12-3 or TRBV12-4 to TRBJ2-5, with 9 bases matching TRBD1. This CDR3 comprises 15 residues. The V gene end was trimmed by 6 bases and the J gene end by 5 bases; junction bases not matched to a gene: 10. The CDR3 here is CASRHNRGPVETQYF. The CDR3 DNA reads TGTGCCAGCAGACACAACAGGGGGCCGGTGGAGACCCAGTACTTC.

The chain employs TRBV7-6 and TRBJ2-1; 12 bases are shared with TRBD2. The V and J ends lost 0 bases and 8 bases, in that order; junction bases with no gene match: 5. The CDR3 contains 16 residues. CDR1 is SGHVS and CDR2 is FNYEAQ in the germline V gene. The CDR3 sequence: CASSLAASGRVYEQFF. The CDR3 bases are TGTGCCAGCAGCTTAGCGGCTAGCGGGAGGGTCTATGAGCAGTTCTTC.

J is TRBJ2-2 and V is TRBV11-2, with 12 positions matching TRBD1. This CDR3 has 18 residues. The V gene's germline CDR1 is SGHAT and CDR2 FQNNGV. The V segment lost 4 bases and the J segment 3 bases; nucleotides outside the gene matches: 9. The CDR3 here is CASSSLGGQGADTGELFF. CDR3 DNA: TGTGCCAGCAGCTCTCTCGGGGGACAGGGGGCCGACACCGGGGAGCTGTTTTTT.

This clonotype showed up just a few times. The genes are TRBV29-1 and TRBJ2-3; the D gene is possibly TRBD2 (5 bases). CDR3 size: 11 residues. The germline CDR1 and CDR2 sequences are SQVTM and ANQGSEA. The V and J ends lost 4 bases and 8 bases respectively, with 10 bases between them. CDR3 loop: CSVGGSGTQYF. The CDR3 coding sequence is TGCAGCGTTGGAGGGTCGGGTACGCAGTATTTT.

This rearrangement joins TRBV5-1 to TRBJ2-3; 7 nucleotides agree with TRBD2. Per the germline V gene, CDR1 is SGHRS and CDR2 is YFSETQ. The CDR3 extends over 17 amino acids. V was clipped by 0 bases and J by 8 bases; unmatched bases: 15. CDR3 sequence: CASSLGLRGAGSATQYF. The DNA for the CDR3 is TGCGCCAGCAGCTTGGGTCTTAGGGGAGCGGGAAGCGCTACGCAGTATTTT.

This clonotype was counted a few times. The chain recombines TRBV9 with TRBJ1-2; no firm D call. The CDR3 sequence is 15 residues long. The germline gives CDR1 SGDLS, CDR2 YYNGEE. V lost 4 bases and J lost 2, with 15 bases in between. The CDR3 protein is CASSPRIGVNYGYTF. For the CDR3, the DNA is TGTGCCAGCAGCCCGAGAATCGGGGTCAACTATGGCTACACCTTC.